This TCR beta chain came from a study of beta chain features in type 1 diabetes. Study-wide points: Type 1 diabetes patients showed a moderate but significant shortening of TCRB CDR3s in all four CD4+ subsets.

Every bit of the isolated RNA underwent reverse transcription, so sequencing read expressed TCRB transcripts. TCRdb's table, derived via immunoSEQ multiplex PCR, lists solely in-frame clones and lacks some. The data contain 640,000 or so clones, 11% to 15% of them singletons. This clone came up a few times. As yet, its antigen is unknown. The CDR3 loop spans 13 amino acids. Germline assignment: CDR1 GTSNPN and CDR2 SVGIG (reference sequence). V lost 0 bases, J lost 8 bases, and 13 bases lay in between. The sequenced material came from naive CD4+ T cells from blood. This receptor was taken from a man between 18 and 35 years old with type 1 diabetes. The gene calls are TRBV30 and TRBJ1-2; possible D gene TRBD1, 5 bases. The CDR3 protein is CAWSVSTGDGYTF. The CDR3 nucleotides read TGTGCCTGGAGTGTATCGACCGGGGACGGCTACACCTTC.